Included here is one T cell receptor (beta chain) sequence, with context. The CDR3 runs to 16 residues. Germline-derived CDR1 and CDR2 are SGHRS and YFSETQ. V gave up 1 base and J gave up 3 bases; unmatched junction bases: 6. Individuals aged roughly 18 to 100 years were recruited from about two dozen US areas. This specimen belongs to a study of blood T cell repertoires in COVID-19. Overall study context: From T cells, B-cell-depleted T cells, or PBMCs came the material, which was cDNA or gDNA.

Original handling: Estimation of nucleated cell counts was performed using reference gene primer amplification. The data were produced by immunoSEQ multiplex PCR, yet TCRdb's version contains in-frame clones alone and is incomplete. The V and J calls and clone size are taken from that table; D and trimming were inferred from the DNA. The sample has approximately 220,000 clones, about 80% seen once. The source of this sequence is a woman aged 45-65 years who had been exposed to COVID-19. This chain joins TRBV5-1 and TRBJ2-1, with TRBD2 matching 8 bases. The material sequenced was PBMCs or T cells enriched from blood (not recorded which). For the CDR3, the DNA is TGCGCCAGCAGCTTGATTAGCGGGGTGATCTACAATGAGCAGTTCTTC. Protein sequence: CASSLISGVIYNEQFF. The entire variable domain, with the rest obtained from reference TRBV5-1 and TRBJ2-1, is as follows: KAGVTQTPRYLIKTRGQQVTLSCSPISGHRSVSWYQQTPGQGLQFLFEYFSETQRNKGNFPGRFSGRQFSNSRSEMNVSTLELGDSALYLCASSLISGVIYNEQFFGPGTRLTVL.